These 12 T cell receptor beta chains were sequenced from one sample in a study of cytomegalovirus exposure and HLA in healthy donors. Primers for the PCR totalled 60 Vbeta and 13 Jbeta. TCRdb keeps only in-frame clones here, not all; method: immunoSEQ multiplex PCR. This sample has about 200,000 clones, with around 81% found just once. Sequencing was done on a sample of PBMCs. These receptors were obtained from a man in his late teens or twenties in good health and CMV-seronegative.

The chain recombines TRBV7-2 with TRBJ1-4; D remains ambiguous. V shed 2 bases and J shed 5 bases, with 6 bases lying between them. This CDR3 has 13 amino acids. The germline V gene encodes CDR1 SGHTA and CDR2 FQGNSA. CDR3 DNA sequence: TGTGCCAGCAGCTTACGCGGGAATGAAAAACTGTTTTTT. Translating it yields CASSLRGNEKLFF.

The rearrangement joins TRBV28 to TRBJ1-4, with 8 bases aligning to TRBD1. In germline, CDR1 is MDHEN, CDR2 SYDVKM. V dropped 5 bases and J dropped 5; count of bases not matched to a gene: 4. The CDR3 is 14 residues long. The CDR3 DNA follows: TGTGCCAGCAGTACCGGGACAGGAAATGAAAAACTGTTTTTT. Translation: CASSTGTGNEKLFF.

The V call is TRBV6-6, the J call TRBJ1-6; no definite D call. This CDR3 is built from 15 residues. Trimming took 5 bases from V and 3 from J, leaving 11 bases between them. Germline CDR1 is MNHNY and CDR2 is SVGAGI (reference sequence). Here the CDR3 reads CASSDGSHYNSPLHF. The CDR3 DNA is TGTGCCAGCAGTGACGGGAGCCACTATAATTCACCCCTCCACTTT.

This clone has only one observation. The chain links TRBV4-2 to TRBJ2-5, with D tentatively TRBD1 (5 bases). The J call may be in error: the DNA end matches TRBJ2-7 better. Germline V CDR1 and CDR2: LGHNA, YNFKEQ. CDR3 length: 13 residues. In DNA form, the CDR3 reads TGTGCCAGCAGCTACGCCAGGGTGAGCGAGCAGTACTTC. Translation: CASSYARVSEQYF.

V and J are TRBV7-9 and TRBJ2-7; 7 bases match TRBD1. The CDR3 has 15 residues. Germline CDR1 and CDR2: SEHNR and FQNEAQ (reference sequence). This CDR3 is CSLGGGSEPFYEQYF. Written as DNA, the CDR3 is TGTTCCCTAGGGGGCGGGTCTGAACCCTTCTACGAGCAGTACTTC.

V usage is TRBV11-2 and J usage is TRBJ2-7; 9 bases are shared with TRBD1. V shed 3 bases and J 5 bases; nucleotides not matched to a gene: 2. CDR3 length: 13 amino acids. Germline values: CDR1 SGHAT, CDR2 FQNNGV. The CDR3 coding sequence is TGTGCCAGCAGCTTTGGACAGGGGAACGAGCAGTACTTC. It codes for CASSFGQGNEQYF.

The chain carries TRBV5-5 and TRBJ2-3; D ambiguous. The ends were cut back, 2 bases at V and 4 bases at J, with 5 bases in the middle. The length of the CDR3 is 12 residues. Germline loops: CDR1 SGHKS, CDR2 YYEKEE (reference sequence). The CDR3 nucleotides read TGTGCCAGCAGCTTTGAGCCAGATACGCAGTATTTT. Protein sequence: CASSFEPDTQYF. The full variable domain, completed using reference TRBV5-5 and TRBJ2-3, is DAGVTQSPTHLIKTRGQQVTLRCSPISGHKSVSWYQQVLGQGPQFIFQYYEKEERGRGNFPDRFSARQFPNYSSELNVNALLLGDSALYLCASSFEPDTQYFGPGTRLTVL.

The chain's CDR3 is CASRATGSPEAFF. The CDR3 nucleotides are TGTGCCAGTAGAGCGACAGGGAGTCCTGAAGCTTTCTTT. V gene TRBV19 combines with J gene TRBJ1-1; 7 nucleotides align to TRBD1. The trim removed 6 bases at V and 6 bases at J, leaving 7 bases unmatched. The CDR3 is 13 amino acids. CDR1 is LNHDA, CDR2 SQIVND, per germline (reference sequence).

The chain combines TRBV27 with TRBJ1-1; D is undetermined. This CDR3 region has 16 residues. Trimming pared 5 bases from V and 2 bases from J, leaving 18 bases between. Per germline, CDR1 MNHEY and CDR2 SMNVEV (reference sequence). The CDR3 region has the DNA TGTGCCAGCAGTCCTATGAGGGCCGCTAGAAACACTGAAGCTTTCTTT. Its protein product is CASSPMRAARNTEAFF.

This sequence joins TRBV5-6 and TRBJ2-5; 7 nucleotides agree with TRBD1. This CDR3 is built from 13 residues. CDR1 and CDR2 (germline): SGHDT, YYEEEE. The V segment lost 2 bases and the J segment 5 bases; nucleotides outside the gene matches: 3. This CDR3 reads CASSLGGRETQYF. CDR3 nucleotides: TGTGCCAGCAGCTTAGGGGGCCGGGAGACCCAGTACTTC.

This clone was recorded only once. One end of the junction is discordant with germline, which a read error may explain. In the same sample, other DNA sequences code for this CDR3. The chain is built from TRBV12-5 and TRBJ2-3, with TRBD1 identical over 8 bases. This CDR3 is built from 15 residues. Germline V lookup: CDR1 LGHNT, CDR2 FRNRAP. The CDR3 is CASGSGQGSTDTQYF. The CDR3 DNA reads TGTGCTAGTGGTTCAGGACAGGGCTCGACAGATACACAGTATTTT.

The chain joins TRBV6-1 to TRBJ1-5, with unresolved D. The V end lost 6 bases, the J end lost 0 bases, and 12 bases lay between the germline ends. CDR1 and CDR2 from the germline V gene are MNHNS and SASEGT. The CDR3 runs to 15 residues. The CDR3 loop reads CASRLTGVSNQPQHF. In nucleotides, the CDR3 is TGTGCCAGCAGGCTCACCGGGGTTAGCAATCAGCCCCAGCATTTT.